The 20 T cell receptor beta chains below come from one sample, sequenced in a study of blood T cell repertoires in COVID-19. Produced via immunoSEQ multiplex PCR; TCRdb's table is partial and in-frame only. The table includes about 130,000 clones, roughly three quarters detected once. Material: peripheral blood. The origin of the receptors is a woman in her sixties or seventies with acute or convalescent COVID-19.

The V call is TRBV14, the J call TRBJ1-1; D is possibly TRBD1 (6 bases). CDR3 size: 15 residues. Looked up from germline, CDR1 is SGHDN and CDR2 is FVKESK. V lost 3 bases and J lost 1, with 12 bases in between. The DNA for the CDR3 is TGTGCCAGCAGCCAGTTGGGGGGGCGGAACACTGAAGCTTTCTTT. Protein product: CASSQLGGRNTEAFF.

The gene calls are TRBV5-1 and TRBJ2-5, with a tentative D call TRBD1 (5 bases). Looked up from germline, CDR1 is SGHRS and CDR2 is YFSETQ. The V end lost 0 bases, the J end lost 4 bases, and 19 bases lay between the germline ends. The CDR3 contains 17 residues. CDR3 bases: TGCGCCAGCAGCTTGGCGGGTAGGGGCGCGCGAAGAGAGACCCAGTACTTC. This gives the protein CASSLAGRGARRETQYF.

The rearrangement uses TRBV5-4 and TRBJ2-7; 7 bases are shared with TRBD2. Germline CDR1 and CDR2: SGHNT and YYREEE (reference sequence). Unmatched junction bases numbered 7, after V lost 4 bases and J lost 0 bases. The CDR3 has 15 residues. The DNA of the CDR3 is TGTGCCAGCAGCCTTGGGACTATGAGCTCCTACGAGCAGTACTTC. Protein: CASSLGTMSSYEQYF.

This chain joins TRBV28 and TRBJ1-6; no reliable D call. V lost 5 bases and J 5 bases, leaving 13 bases between the germline ends. The CDR3 is 15 residues long. Germline V gene data show CDR1 as MDHEN and CDR2 as SYDVKM. The CDR3 DNA sequence: TGTGCCAGCAGTCCTCCACGGCAGGATAATTCACCCCTCCACTTT. Its translation: CASSPPRQDNSPLHF.

The gene calls are TRBV6-1 and TRBJ1-5; 8 nucleotides align to TRBD1. Per germline, CDR1 MNHNS and CDR2 SASEGT. V trimming: 1 base; J trimming: 4 bases; junction bases outside the gene matches: 6. The CDR3 consists of 16 residues. The CDR3, as DNA: TGTGCCAGCAGTGAAGTAGCCAGGGGGCCAAATCAGCCCCAGCATTTT. It translates to CASSEVARGPNQPQHF.

The chain combines TRBV30 with TRBJ2-5; unclear D gene. Looked up from germline, CDR1 is GTSNPN and CDR2 is SVGIG (reference sequence). The CDR3 has 11 residues. The germline V and J ends were trimmed by 2 bases and 5 bases, with 6 bases remaining between them. The CDR3 DNA follows: TGTGCCTGGAGTCCCGGGGAGACCCAGTACTTC. Translated, it gives CAWSPGETQYF.

The chain joins TRBV29-1 to TRBJ2-7; the D gene is possibly TRBD1 (5 bases). Germline V gene sequence: CDR1 SQVTM, CDR2 ANQGSEA. CDR3 length equals 11 residues. Trimming stripped 7 bases from V and 4 bases from J, with 11 bases between. The CDR3 spells CSAGQQYEQYF. Written as DNA, the CDR3 is TGCAGCGCAGGACAACAGTACGAGCAGTACTTC.

This clone was seen only a few times. This chain's CDR3 is CASFTGGENTEAFF. CDR3 DNA: TGTGCCAGCTTTACAGGGGGTGAGAACACTGAAGCTTTCTTT. The chain recombines TRBV28 with TRBJ1-1; 8 nucleotides align to TRBD1. Germline-derived CDR1 and CDR2 are MDHEN and SYDVKM. J was trimmed by 1 base and V by 8 bases; bases with no gene match: 6. The CDR3 extends over 14 amino acids.

This chain links TRBV4-1 with TRBJ2-7; possible D gene TRBD1, 5 bases. This CDR3 is 12 amino acids long. CDR1 is MGHRA and CDR2 is YSYEKL in the germline V gene. V was trimmed by 10 bases and J by 3 bases, leaving 13 bases between them. The CDR3 DNA follows: TGCGCCACGTCGGGCAGGGACTACGAGCAGTACTTC. Its protein product is CATSGRDYEQYF.

This rearrangement joins TRBV15 to TRBJ1-2; D ambiguous. The length of the CDR3 is 13 residues. Germline values: CDR1 LNHNV, CDR2 YYDKDF (reference sequence). Trimming left V 3 bases short and J 4 bases short, with 9 bases between. In DNA, the CDR3 is TGTGCCACCAGCAGTTCGGCGGGCTATGGCTACACCTTC. Amino acids: CATSSSAGYGYTF.

The chain uses TRBV7-8 and TRBJ2-5, with 7 positions matching TRBD2. This CDR3 is 14 amino acids long. CDR1 is SGHVS, CDR2 FQNEAQ, per germline. The J segment lost 7 bases and the V segment lost 5 bases, leaving 10 bases of the junction unmatched. The CDR3 DNA reads TGTGCCAGCAGCCTCCGGGACTACCCCTTGACCCAGTACTTC. It encodes CASSLRDYPLTQYF.

The chain has TRBV3-1 (or the pseudogene TRBV3-2) and TRBJ2-3; possibly TRBD1 for D (5 bases). There are 14 residues in the CDR3. The germline CDR1 and CDR2 sequences are LGHDT and YNNKEL (reference sequence). V dropped 1 base and J dropped 5 bases, with 10 bases sitting between them. CDR3 nucleotide sequence: TGTGCCAGCAGCCAAGCAGGGTATCAAGATACGCAGTATTTT. It translates to CASSQAGYQDTQYF.

In DNA form, the CDR3 reads TGTGCCAGCAGCCCGGACGTGGGAGGAGATACGCAGTATTTT. This codes for CASSPDVGGDTQYF. The genes are TRBV2 and TRBJ2-3; possible D gene TRBD2, 6 bases. Trimming took 6 bases from V and 5 from J, leaving 15 bases between them. Germline CDR1 is SNHLY and CDR2 is FYNNEI. The CDR3 runs 14 residues.

The V gene is TRBV6-4, the J gene TRBJ1-2; 8 nucleotides line up with TRBD1. V lost 2 bases, J lost 6 bases, and 8 bases stayed unmatched. Germline values: CDR1 MRHNA, CDR2 SNTAGT. The CDR3 is 15 residues long. The CDR3: CASSDRGQGRDGYTF. The CDR3 coding sequence is TGTGCCAGCAGTGACCGCGGACAGGGAAGAGATGGCTACACCTTC.

The rearrangement uses TRBV3-1 (or the pseudogene TRBV3-2) and TRBJ1-6; 8 nucleotides agree with TRBD1. In germline, CDR1 is LGHDT, CDR2 YNNKEL (reference sequence). J gave up 6 bases and V 5 bases, and 3 bases lay outside the gene matches. This CDR3 comprises 14 residues. As DNA, the CDR3 is TGTGCCAGCAGCGCGGACAGGGCTAATTCACCCCTCCACTTT. Encoded protein: CASSADRANSPLHF.

The sample holds a few counts of this clone. The J gene is TRBJ2-6, the V gene TRBV6-1; D uncertain. This CDR3 spans 19 amino acids. V shed 1 base and J shed 0 bases, with 16 bases lying between them. Germline CDR1 is MNHNS and CDR2 is SASEGT. This CDR3 is CASSEVGATVFSGANVLTF. The CDR3 bases are TGTGCCAGCAGTGAAGTGGGTGCTACAGTCTTCTCTGGGGCCAACGTCCTGACTTTC.

V is TRBV6-1 and J is TRBJ1-5; D is undetermined. The CDR3 is made up of 14 amino acids. The germline V gene encodes CDR1 MNHNS and CDR2 SASEGT. V was shortened by 3 bases and J by 6 bases, with 12 bases between the two germline ends. CDR3: CASSDWFSVQPQHF. Written as DNA, the CDR3 is TGTGCCAGCAGTGATTGGTTCAGTGTTCAGCCCCAGCATTTT.

CDR3 residues: CASTISGSTDTQYF. Here the CDR3 DNA reads TGTGCCAGCACGATTAGCGGGAGCACAGATACGCAGTATTTT. The V call is TRBV27, the J call TRBJ2-3; 7 bases agree with TRBD2. Germline loops: CDR1 MNHEY, CDR2 SMNVEV (reference sequence). The J segment lost 0 bases and the V segment lost 7 bases, leaving 4 bases of the junction unmatched. The CDR3 length is 14 residues.

This rearrangement joins TRBV6-6 to TRBJ2-7; TRBD1 matches at 8 bases. This CDR3 comprises 16 residues. Germline V gives CDR1 MNHNY, CDR2 SVGAGI (reference sequence). With V trimmed by 5 bases and J by 0 bases, 9 bases remained unmatched. In nucleotides, the CDR3 is TGTGCCAGCAGTCGCGCCACAGGGGGGAGCTCCTACGAGCAGTACTTC. It yields the protein CASSRATGGSSYEQYF.

The chain joins TRBV18 to TRBJ2-1; D may be TRBD2 (5 bases). Per the germline V gene, CDR1 is KGHSH and CDR2 is LQKENI. The CDR3 runs to 14 residues. Trimming removed 6 bases at V and 3 bases at J, with 12 bases between. CDR3 sequence reads: CASSRESGYNEQFF. In DNA, the CDR3 is TGTGCCAGCTCCCGAGAGAGCGGCTACAATGAGCAGTTCTTC.